One sample yielded the 19 T cell receptor beta chains listed below, sequenced in a study of OX40 agonist ivuxolimab in advanced cancers. Profiled with immunoSEQ multiplex PCR; TCRdb holds only in-frame clones, not every one. The sample has approximately 77,000 clones, around four fifths seen once; the top ten hold around 1.8%. The material sequenced was CD4+ or CD8+ T cells sorted from blood, taken in a trial of the OX40 agonist ivuxolimab. Receptor source: an adult with an advanced solid tumor such as melanoma, head and neck, liver or kidney cancer.

V is TRBV4-2 and J is TRBJ2-2; 16 positions agree with TRBD2. Trimming at V came to 4 bases and at J to 6 bases, leaving 8 bases not matched to a gene. This CDR3 is 18 amino acids long. Per the germline V gene, CDR1 is LGHNA and CDR2 is YNFKEQ. CDR3 in amino acids: CASSPGTSGGVLAGELFF. CDR3 nucleotide sequence: TGTGCCAGCAGCCCCGGGACTAGCGGGGGGGTTCTGGCCGGGGAGCTGTTTTTT.

This clone has just one count. The rearrangement links TRBV7-2 to TRBJ1-4; weak D call: TRBD1 (6 bases). Germline V CDR1 and CDR2: SGHTA, FQGNSA. Trimming took 2 bases from V and 8 from J, leaving 15 bases between them. The CDR3 length is 15 residues. Here the CDR3 reads CASSLFAAGVEKLFF. In DNA form, the CDR3 reads TGTGCCAGCAGCTTATTCGCGGCAGGGGTGGAAAAACTGTTTTTT.

This chain connects TRBV4-3 to TRBJ1-6, with D uncertain. Trimming cost V 2 bases and J 7 bases, with 15 bases left between them. CDR3 length: 16 amino acids. Germline loops: CDR1 LGHNA, CDR2 YSLEER. CDR3 in amino acids: CASSQTTTIANSPLHF. In nucleotides, the CDR3 is TGCGCCAGCAGCCAAACTACTACCATCGCAAATTCACCCCTCCACTTT.

This chain connects TRBV5-1 to TRBJ1-5, with D uncertain. Germline V lookup: CDR1 SGHRS, CDR2 YFSETQ. Trimming removed 0 bases from V and 6 bases from J, with 13 bases in between. This CDR3 is built from 15 residues. CDR3: CASSLAPGLGQPQHF. For the CDR3, the DNA is TGCGCCAGCAGCTTGGCCCCGGGTTTAGGTCAGCCCCAGCATTTT.

The genes are TRBV11-2 and TRBJ2-7; D uncertain. The germline gives CDR1 SGHAT, CDR2 FQNNGV. CDR3 length equals 14 residues. Trimming removed 3 bases from V and 2 bases from J, with 11 bases in between. The CDR3 DNA reads as TGTGCCAGCAGCTTCTTTTCAGGTGCCTACGAGCAGTACTTC. Amino acids: CASSFFSGAYEQYF.

There are a few counts of this clone. The chain recombines TRBV7-8 with TRBJ1-1, with D tentatively TRBD1 (5 bases). V gave up 3 bases and J gave up 5 bases, with 13 bases separating them. CDR3 length equals 14 residues. Germline V lookup: CDR1 SGHVS, CDR2 FQNEAQ. The CDR3 DNA is TGTGCCAGCAGCTTGGGACTCCGCCAAACTGAAGCTTTCTTT. Its translation: CASSLGLRQTEAFF.

The V and J genes are TRBV5-4 and TRBJ2-1, with 7 bases lining up with TRBD1. In germline, CDR1 is SGHNT, CDR2 YYREEE (reference sequence). J lost 0 bases, V lost 4 bases, and 10 bases had no gene match. The CDR3 runs 17 residues. The CDR3 DNA sequence: TGTGCCAGCAGCCCCTTCCAGACAGGGAACTCCTACAATGAGCAGTTCTTC. Translation gives CASSPFQTGNSYNEQFF.

The chain couples TRBV29-1 to TRBJ1-1, with 10 bases matching TRBD1. The V gene's germline CDR1 is SQVTM and CDR2 ANQGSEA. V trimming: 4 bases; J trimming: 1 base; junction bases outside the gene matches: 3. The CDR3 length is 14 residues. The CDR3, as DNA: TGCAGCGTTGTTGGGGACAGGGGGAACACTGAAGCTTTCTTT. It translates to CSVVGDRGNTEAFF. The variable domain in full, with the rest retrieved from reference TRBV29-1 and TRBJ1-1, is SAVISQKPSRDICQRGTSLTIQCQVDSQVTMMFWYRQQPGQSLTLIATANQGSEATYESGFVIDKFPISRPNLTFSTLTVSNMSPEDSSIYLCSVVGDRGNTEAFFGQGTRLTVV.

The V and J genes are TRBV9 and TRBJ2-1, with D unclear. CDR1 SGDLS and CDR2 YYNGEE come from the germline V gene. The germline V and J ends were trimmed by 4 bases and 5 bases, with 10 bases remaining between them. The CDR3 runs to 13 residues. The DNA for the CDR3 is TGTGCCAGCAGCCTCAGGACGGACAATGAGCAGTTCTTC. This encodes CASSLRTDNEQFF.

The chain recombines TRBV30 with TRBJ1-5, with no clear D. V was clipped by 2 bases and J by 1 base, with 30 bases between them. CDR1 and CDR2 from the germline V gene are GTSNPN and SVGIG (reference sequence). The CDR3 spans 21 residues. CDR3 in DNA: TGTGCCTGGAGTCCCCCGGTCCTGGATTACGTCCGGACGGTCAGCAATCAGCCCCAGCATTTT. Amino acid sequence: CAWSPPVLDYVRTVSNQPQHF.

This rearrangement joins TRBV28 to TRBJ1-2; D not certain. Per germline, CDR1 MDHEN and CDR2 SYDVKM. Trimming cost V 3 bases and J 4 bases, with 6 bases left between them. This CDR3 contains 12 residues. CDR3 bases: TGTGCCAGCAGTTTGTTATCCTATGGCTACACCTTC. It translates to CASSLLSYGYTF.

This rearrangement joins TRBV30 to TRBJ1-6; D uncertain. V lost 2 bases and J 4 bases, leaving 18 bases between the germline ends. The CDR3 has 17 residues. Germline-derived CDR1 and CDR2 are GTSNPN and SVGIG (reference sequence). The CDR3 region has the DNA TGTGCCTGGAGTAACCCCCGGACCCATGGATATAATTCACCCCTCCACTTT. Its protein product is CAWSNPRTHGYNSPLHF.

This chain uses TRBV10-3 with TRBJ2-3; 14 bases agree with TRBD2. The ends lost 6 bases at V and 0 bases at J; junction bases unmatched: 5. CDR1 is ENHRY and CDR2 is SYGVKD in the germline V gene. The CDR3 totals 17 residues. CDR3 region: CAIRGTSGSRSTDTQYF. In DNA, the CDR3 is TGTGCCATCAGGGGGACTAGCGGGAGTCGGAGCACAGATACGCAGTATTTT.

The V call is TRBV5-4, the J call TRBJ2-3; D gene ambiguous. Looked up from germline, CDR1 is SGHNT and CDR2 is YYREEE (reference sequence). The CDR3 is made up of 14 amino acids. V lost 4 bases, J lost 4 bases, and 13 bases lay in between. The CDR3 here is CASSEGRAADTQYF. CDR3 in DNA: TGTGCCAGCAGCGAAGGCCGGGCGGCAGATACGCAGTATTTT.

The chain combines TRBV6-6 with TRBJ2-7; D possibly matches TRBD1 or TRBD2 (5 bases each). CDR1 MNHNY and CDR2 SVGAGI come from the germline V gene (reference sequence). Trimming pared 0 bases from V and 2 bases from J, leaving 14 bases between. The CDR3 is made up of 16 amino acids. CDR3 residues: CASSYSKGTGAYEQYF. CDR3 DNA: TGTGCCAGCAGTTACTCTAAAGGGACGGGCGCCTACGAGCAGTACTTC.

V and J are TRBV4-2 and TRBJ1-4; 7 nucleotides match TRBD1. Germline trimming cut 3 bases from V and 4 bases from J; bases unmatched to any gene: 8. The CDR3 has 16 amino acids. The germline gives CDR1 LGHNA, CDR2 YNFKEQ. CDR3: CASSQTNRGFNEKLFF. CDR3 DNA: TGTGCCAGCAGCCAGACGAACAGGGGCTTTAATGAAAAACTGTTTTTT.

A few counts support this clone. This rearrangement joins TRBV28 to TRBJ2-7; 9 bases match TRBD1. V trimming: 8 bases; J trimming: 2 bases; junction bases outside the gene matches: 4. Germline CDR1 is MDHEN and CDR2 is SYDVKM. This CDR3 has 13 amino acids. The CDR3 sequence is CASGTGLTYEQYF. DNA for the CDR3: TGTGCCAGCGGGACAGGGTTAACCTACGAGCAGTACTTC.

This rearrangement joins TRBV2 to TRBJ2-1; a weak D match, TRBD1 (6 bases). Between the trimmed V and J ends, which lost 6 bases and 14 bases, there was a span of 20 bases. In germline, CDR1 is SNHLY, CDR2 FYNNEI. The length of the CDR3 is 13 residues. The CDR3 spells CASRIYPGTREFF. The CDR3 region has the DNA TGTGCCAGCAGGATCTACCCCGGGACACGGGAGTTCTTC.

This clone appeared a single time. Its ends do not fully match the called genes, so a read error is possible. The chain has TRBV28 and TRBJ2-5, with TRBD1 matching 7 bases. CDR3 length: 13 amino acids. Germline CDR1 MDHEN, CDR2 SYDVKM. The CDR3 bases are TGTGCCAGCAGTTGGTCAGGGGGAGAGGCCCAGTACTTC. It is translated as CASSWSGGEAQYF.